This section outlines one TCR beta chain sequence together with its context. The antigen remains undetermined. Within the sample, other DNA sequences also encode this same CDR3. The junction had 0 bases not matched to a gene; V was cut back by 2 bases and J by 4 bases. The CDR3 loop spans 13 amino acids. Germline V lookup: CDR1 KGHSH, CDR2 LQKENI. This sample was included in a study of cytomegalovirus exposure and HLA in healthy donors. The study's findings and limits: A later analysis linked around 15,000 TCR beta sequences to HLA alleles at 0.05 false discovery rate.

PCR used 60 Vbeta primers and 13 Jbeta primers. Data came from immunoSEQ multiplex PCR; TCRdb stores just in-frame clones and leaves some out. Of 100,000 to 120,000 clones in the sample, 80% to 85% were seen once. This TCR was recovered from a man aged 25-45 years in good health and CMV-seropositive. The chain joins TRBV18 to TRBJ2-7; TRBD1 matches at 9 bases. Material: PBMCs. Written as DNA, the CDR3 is TGTGCCAGCTCACCAGGGACAGGGTACGAGCAGTACTTC. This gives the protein CASSPGTGYEQYF.